The present entry profiles one T cell receptor beta chain with its context. Its recognized antigen is unknown. It may be a read error: a sequence one base away is much more abundant. The CDR3 measures 16 amino acids from cysteine to phenylalanine. CDR3 DNA is the only sequence kept; it has 48 bases, read in frame from the first base. For CDR1 and CDR2, the germline V gene (reference sequence) lists SGHKS and YYEKEE. The method was multiplex PCR. Reads for this sample came from an Illumina HiSeq 2500. Following protocols modified from ARM-PCR, the researchers constructed TCRbeta libraries through three rounds of nested PCR with primers (Table S4). Before sequencing, PCR products of 200-500 bp were excised from the gel and purified with the QIAquick gel extraction kit. The study's processing was this. Trimmomatic was used to clean the reads, FLASH was used to merge the reads into complete CDR3 sequences, and MiTCR was used to assign the reads to V(D)J germline segments. VDJtools was used to compute clonal diversity as the inverse Simpson's index. Productive reads were defined as in-frame sequences without a premature stop codon. TCRdb trimmed the raw reads at Q25, called clones with MiXCR and kept productive beta chains. Rows merge per CDR3 protein into single entries with the most common DNA and genes. TCRdb's processing, not the authors', yielded these V and J calls. Recorded for this sample are roughly 120,000 distinct CDR3 sequences; 60% to 65% of them occurred a single time. The ten largest clonotypes hold roughly 20% of the sample.

Bulk unsorted tissue served as the source for RNA extraction, and RNA quality was assessed using a NanoDrop ND-1000 and an Agilent 2100. For the normal lung samples, distant non-tumor tissue was collected more than 3 cm away from the tumor edge. The donors were newly diagnosed lung cancer patients admitted for thoracic surgery in China from August to November 2014 who had not received prior chemotherapy. Patients who had received previous radiotherapy or chemotherapy, or who had another concurrent cancer, were excluded from the study. Surgical tissue pieces of roughly 1-2 cm3 were preserved in RNAlater solution and stored at -80 °C until use. These data are taken from a study of tumor and adjacent non-tumor tissue in lung cancer (dated by TCRdb to the late 2010s). At the level of the whole study: By cancer type, the cohort comprised eleven to twelve adenocarcinoma patients, a couple of squamous cell carcinoma patients and 1 small cell lung cancer patient. Sequencing generated a total of approximately 130,000,000 productive TCRbeta reads, averaging around 4.3 million reads per sample. TCRbeta CDR3 sequencing was performed on 25 to 30 paired specimens, with one tumor sample and one normal lung sample collected per patient. The study compared bulk TCRbeta repertoires from lung tumor tissue and matched distant non-tumor lung tissue of about 15 lung cancer patients. Among the roughly 15 patients, ages ranged from about 31 to 76 years, some ten were men and 5 were women, and disease was TNM stage I to III. Results the study describes overall, beyond this receptor: The methods do not name the sequencing platform or mention unique molecular identifiers. Peripheral blood was not sequenced, so blood TCRbeta repertoires in these lung cancer patients were not examined. A significantly larger cumulative share of the repertoire was made up by the top 100 clones in normal lung than in tumor tissue. Younger patients had significantly higher TCR diversity, and higher tumor TCR diversity was associated with shorter overall and disease-free survival. Tumor tissue showed significantly greater TCR diversity (inverse Simpson) than normal lung tissue (roughly 430 vs 170, P = 0.0075, Mann-Whitney U test). Only about 14 patients were in the cohort, and the authors stated that larger samples and more detailed clinical data are needed.

The sequenced sample was distant non-tumor lung tissue. Rearrangement joined TRBV5-5 to TRBJ2-4, with the D gene not clear enough to name. The TCR comes from a man in his sixties with non-small cell lung cancer. The CDR3 reads CAGSLLGSIDKNIQYF. The sequenced DNA: TGTGCCGGCAGCTTATTGGGGTCAATAGACAAAAACATTCAGTACTTC. Beyond the CDR3, the reference TRBV5-5 and TRBJ2-4 genes provide the residues; the full variable domain reads: DAGVTQSPTHLIKTRGQQVTLRCSPISGHKSVSWYQQVLGQGPQFIFQYYEKEERGRGNFPDRFSARQFPNYSSELNVNALLLGDSALYLCAGSLLGSIDKNIQYFGAGTRLSVL.